One sample yielded the 3 T cell receptor beta chains listed below, sequenced in a study of blood T cell repertoires in COVID-19. Sequenced by immunoSEQ multiplex PCR; TCRdb stores in-frame clones only, minus some. The top ten hold under 2.5% of the sample, which has 200,000 or so clones, more than 65% seen once. Sequencing used peripheral blood. Receptor source: a man aged 35-49 years who had recovered from COVID-19.

V gene TRBV10-1 combines with J gene TRBJ1-4, with a weak D call TRBD1 (6 bases). The ends were cut back, 3 bases at V and 6 bases at J, with 17 bases in the middle. The CDR3 sequence is 16 residues long. The V gene's germline CDR1 is WNHNN and CDR2 SYGVQD (reference sequence). The CDR3 sequence: CASSDWPGQRDEKLFF. Written as DNA, the CDR3 is TGCGCCAGCAGTGACTGGCCGGGACAACGGGATGAAAAACTGTTTTTT.

The chain links TRBV5-4 to TRBJ2-2; 8 bases match TRBD1. CDR3 length: 15 amino acids. Germline values: CDR1 SGHNT, CDR2 YYREEE (reference sequence). V trimming: 3 bases; J trimming: 2 bases; junction bases outside the gene matches: 3. The CDR3 here is CASSSGQGNTGELFF. In DNA form, the CDR3 reads TGTGCCAGCAGCTCAGGACAGGGTAACACCGGGGAGCTGTTTTTT.

This chain links TRBV6-2 or TRBV6-3 with TRBJ2-1; TRBD2 matches 11 bases. This CDR3 spans 17 amino acids. Germline CDR1 reads MNHEY; CDR2 reads SVGEGT. With V trimmed by 5 bases and J by 4 bases, 10 bases remained unmatched. This CDR3 is CASSDNSGGAAYNEQFF. CDR3 nucleotide sequence: TGTGCCAGCAGTGACAATAGCGGGGGGGCCGCTTACAATGAGCAGTTCTTC.